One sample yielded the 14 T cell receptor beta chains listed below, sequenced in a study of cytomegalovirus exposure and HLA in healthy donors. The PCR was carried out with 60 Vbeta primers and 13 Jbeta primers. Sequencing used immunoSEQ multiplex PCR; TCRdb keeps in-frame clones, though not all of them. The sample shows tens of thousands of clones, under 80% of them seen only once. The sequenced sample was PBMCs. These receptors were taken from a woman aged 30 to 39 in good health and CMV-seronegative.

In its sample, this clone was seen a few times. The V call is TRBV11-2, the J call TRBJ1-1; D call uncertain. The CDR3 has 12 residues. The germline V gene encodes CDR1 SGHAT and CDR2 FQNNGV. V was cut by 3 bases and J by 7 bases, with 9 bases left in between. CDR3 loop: CASSFSSREAFF. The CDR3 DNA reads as TGTGCCAGCAGCTTCAGTTCACGTGAAGCTTTCTTT.

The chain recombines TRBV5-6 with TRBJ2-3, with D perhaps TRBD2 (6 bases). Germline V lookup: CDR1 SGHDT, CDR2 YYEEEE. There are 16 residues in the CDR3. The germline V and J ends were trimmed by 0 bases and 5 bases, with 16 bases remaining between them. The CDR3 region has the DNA TGTGCCAGCAGCTTGGACCCGGGAGAAAGAATAGATACGCAGTATTTT. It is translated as CASSLDPGERIDTQYF.

The CDR3 DNA follows: TGCGCCAGCAGGGACGGGACAGGGGAGACGGCTTGGCGAGGCTACACCTTC. Residues: CASRDGTGETAWRGYTF. The gene calls are TRBV10-1 and TRBJ1-2; 10 bases agree with TRBD1. Germline V gene data show CDR1 as WNHNN and CDR2 as SYGVQD (reference sequence). CDR3 length: 17 amino acids. J was trimmed by 8 bases and V by 6 bases; bases with no gene match: 18.

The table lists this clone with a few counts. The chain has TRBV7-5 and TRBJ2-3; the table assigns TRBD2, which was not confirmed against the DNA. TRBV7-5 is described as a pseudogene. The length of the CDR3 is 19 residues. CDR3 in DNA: TGTGTCAGAAGCTTAGGCGGGACTAGCGGGAGGGCCAGCACAGATACGCAGTATTTT. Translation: CVRSLGGTSGRASTDTQYF.

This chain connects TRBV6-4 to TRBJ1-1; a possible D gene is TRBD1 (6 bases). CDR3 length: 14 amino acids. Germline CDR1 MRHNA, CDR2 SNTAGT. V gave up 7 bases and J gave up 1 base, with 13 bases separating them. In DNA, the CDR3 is TGTGCCAGCAAAGGGGGTAGGAGGAACACTGAAGCTTTCTTT. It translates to CASKGGRRNTEAFF.

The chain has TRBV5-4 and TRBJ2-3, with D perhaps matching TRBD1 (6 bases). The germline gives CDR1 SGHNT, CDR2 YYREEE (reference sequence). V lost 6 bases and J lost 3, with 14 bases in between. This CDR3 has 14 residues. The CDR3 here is CASTEGRGTDTQYF. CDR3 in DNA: TGTGCCAGCACCGAGGGCAGGGGTACAGATACGCAGTATTTT.

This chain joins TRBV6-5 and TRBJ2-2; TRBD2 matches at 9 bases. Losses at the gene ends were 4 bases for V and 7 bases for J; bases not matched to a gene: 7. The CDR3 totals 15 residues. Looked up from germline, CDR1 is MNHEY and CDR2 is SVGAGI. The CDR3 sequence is CASSSPGAGGGELFF. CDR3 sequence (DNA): TGTGCCAGCAGTTCTCCTGGAGCGGGAGGCGGGGAGCTGTTTTTT.

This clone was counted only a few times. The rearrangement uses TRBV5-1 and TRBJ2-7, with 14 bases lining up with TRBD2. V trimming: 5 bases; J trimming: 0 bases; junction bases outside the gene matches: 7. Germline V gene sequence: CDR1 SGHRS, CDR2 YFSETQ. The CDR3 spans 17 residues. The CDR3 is CASRGGLAGDRSYEQYF. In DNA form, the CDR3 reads TGCGCCAGCAGGGGGGGACTAGCGGGAGACCGCTCCTACGAGCAGTACTTC.

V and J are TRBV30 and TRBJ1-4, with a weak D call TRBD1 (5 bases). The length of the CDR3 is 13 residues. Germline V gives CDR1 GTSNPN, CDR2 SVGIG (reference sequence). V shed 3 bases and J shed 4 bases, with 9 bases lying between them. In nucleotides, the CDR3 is TGTGCCTGGAGAAGGGGAGGTAATGAAAAACTGTTTTTT. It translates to CAWRRGGNEKLFF.

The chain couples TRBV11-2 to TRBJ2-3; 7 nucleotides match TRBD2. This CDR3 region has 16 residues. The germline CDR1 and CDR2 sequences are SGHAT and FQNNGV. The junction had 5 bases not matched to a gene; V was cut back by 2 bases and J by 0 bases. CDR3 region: CASSLLSGASTDTQYF. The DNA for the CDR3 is TGTGCCAGCAGCTTACTGAGCGGGGCTAGCACAGATACGCAGTATTTT.

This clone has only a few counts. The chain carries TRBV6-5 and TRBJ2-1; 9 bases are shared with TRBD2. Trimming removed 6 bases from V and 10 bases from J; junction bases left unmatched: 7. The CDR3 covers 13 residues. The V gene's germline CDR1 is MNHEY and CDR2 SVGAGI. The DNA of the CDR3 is TGTGCCAGCAGCAGAGACCTAGCGGGAGAGCAGTTCTTC. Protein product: CASSRDLAGEQFF.

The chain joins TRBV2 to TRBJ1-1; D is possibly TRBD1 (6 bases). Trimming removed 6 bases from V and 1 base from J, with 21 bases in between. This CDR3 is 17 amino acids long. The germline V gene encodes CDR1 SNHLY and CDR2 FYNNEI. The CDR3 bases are TGTGCCAGCAGCACCTCCGGGACACGGGAGGGGAACACTGAAGCTTTCTTT. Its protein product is CASSTSGTREGNTEAFF.

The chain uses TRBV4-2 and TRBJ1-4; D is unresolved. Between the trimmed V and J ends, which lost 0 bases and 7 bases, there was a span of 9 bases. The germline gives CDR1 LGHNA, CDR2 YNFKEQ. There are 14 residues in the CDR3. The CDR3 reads CASSQETAGEKLFF. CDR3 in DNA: TGTGCCAGCAGCCAAGAAACAGCTGGTGAAAAACTGTTTTTT.

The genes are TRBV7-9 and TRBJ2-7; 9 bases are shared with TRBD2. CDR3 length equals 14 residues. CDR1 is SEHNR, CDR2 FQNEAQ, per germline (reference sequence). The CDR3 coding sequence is TGTTCCAGCAGCTTGAGCGGGGGGACCTACGAGCAGTACGTC. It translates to CSSSLSGGTYEQYV.